The 15 T cell receptor beta chains in this list originate from one sample, sequenced in a study of graft-versus-host responses after intestinal transplantation. The authors processed graft tissue to release intraepithelial and lamina propria lymphocytes. The protocol was immunoSEQ multiplex PCR, while the TCRdb copy is restricted to in-frame clones and leaves out a portion. This table has some 10,000 clones, about 78% appearing once. Sequencing used ileum tissue, obtained roughly 74 weeks after intestinal transplant. These receptors originate from a human patient who received an intestinal transplant, so some T cells may come from the graft donor.

This chain uses TRBV28 with TRBJ2-7; 8 nucleotides line up with TRBD2. The trim removed 6 bases at V and 0 bases at J, leaving 10 bases unmatched. CDR3 size: 16 residues. Germline CDR1 and CDR2: MDHEN and SYDVKM. CDR3 nucleotide sequence: TGTGCCAGCAGACCCCCGCCTAGCGGGCACTCCTACGAGCAGTACTTC. It translates to CASRPPPSGHSYEQYF.

The V gene is TRBV6-6, the J gene TRBJ1-4; no definite D call. The CDR3 totals 14 residues. Between the trimmed V and J ends, which lost 2 bases and 0 bases, there was a span of 4 bases. Looked up from germline, CDR1 is MNHNY and CDR2 is SVGAGI (reference sequence). CDR3 DNA sequence: TGTGCCAGCAGTTACGGGACAACTAATGAAAAACTGTTTTTT. Protein: CASSYGTTNEKLFF.

CDR3 sequence reads: CASSYGQGATEAFF. In nucleotides, the CDR3 is TGTGCCAGCAGCTACGGACAGGGGGCCACTGAAGCTTTCTTT. The V call is TRBV5-5, the J call TRBJ1-1, with 11 bases fitting TRBD1. Germline V lookup: CDR1 SGHKS, CDR2 YYEKEE (reference sequence). The CDR3 extends over 14 amino acids. The V gene end was trimmed by 3 bases and the J gene end by 4 bases; junction bases not matched to a gene: 2.

The CDR3 spells CASSYSREGREQYF. The CDR3 nucleotides read TGTGCCAGCAGTTACTCGCGGGAGGGCCGCGAGCAGTACTTC. The genes are TRBV6-5 and TRBJ2-7, with TRBD2 identical over 9 bases. Germline V CDR1 and CDR2: MNHEY, SVGAGI. The CDR3 consists of 14 residues. Trimming at V came to 0 bases and at J to 6 bases, leaving 3 bases not matched to a gene.

The V and J genes are TRBV11-2 and TRBJ2-2; the D is unclear. The germline gives CDR1 SGHAT, CDR2 FQNNGV. This CDR3 spans 15 amino acids. V gave up 2 bases and J gave up 5 bases, with 12 bases separating them. The CDR3 sequence: CASSLLTMGTGELFF. The CDR3 nucleotides read TGTGCCAGCAGCTTACTTACGATGGGAACCGGGGAGCTGTTTTTT. Combining the CDR3 with reference TRBV11-2 and TRBJ2-2 gives the whole variable domain EAGVAQSPRYKIIEKRQSVAFWCNPISGHATLYWYQQILGQGPKLLIQFQNNGVVDDSQLPKDRFSAERLKGVDSTLKIQPAKLEDSAVYLCASSLLTMGTGELFFGEGSRLTVL.

The sample holds a few counts of this clone. The V call is TRBV6-4, the J call TRBJ2-7; 8 bases are shared with TRBD1. With 6 bases clipped from V and 3 bases from J, the junction kept 4 bases outside the gene matches. Looked up from germline, CDR1 is MRHNA and CDR2 is SNTAGT. The CDR3 spans 13 residues. CDR3 nucleotide sequence: TGTGCCAGCAGGATTACAGGGGGCTACGAGCAGTACTTC. Protein: CASRITGGYEQYF.

The CDR3 DNA is TGTGCCAGCAGCTTCGGCGGGGATACCTACGAGCAGTACTTC. Translating gives CASSFGGDTYEQYF. J is TRBJ2-7 and V is TRBV11-3; possible D gene TRBD2, 6 bases. Between the trimmed V and J ends, which lost 3 bases and 2 bases, there was a span of 11 bases. The germline gives CDR1 SGHNT, CDR2 YENEEA. This CDR3 has 14 residues.

A remark on this clone: One junction end does not reproduce the germline sequence, and a read error may be involved. The J gene is TRBJ2-1, the V gene TRBV5-1; 9 nucleotides align to TRBD1. The CDR3 is 17 amino acids. CDR1 is SGHRS and CDR2 is YFSETQ in the germline V gene. CDR3 in amino acids: CTSSFNGQGTGYNEQFF. The CDR3 region has the DNA TGCACCAGCAGCTTCAACGGACAGGGGACGGGCTACAATGAGCAGTTCTTC.

This chain uses TRBV7-9 with TRBJ2-7; 12 positions match TRBD2. The CDR3 runs to 14 residues. After removal of 6 bases from V and 4 bases from J, the junction contained 4 bases not matched to a gene. Germline V gene lookup returns CDR1 SEHNR and CDR2 FQNEAQ (reference sequence). CDR3 nucleotides: TGTGCCAGCAGTACCACTAGCGGGAGGTACGAGCAGTACTTC. It is translated as CASSTTSGRYEQYF.

This clone appeared a single time. The rearrangement links TRBV5-6 to TRBJ2-3; 8 bases are a match to TRBD2. V lost 0 bases, J lost 4 bases, and 4 bases stayed unmatched. CDR1 and CDR2 from the germline V gene are SGHDT and YYEEEE. The CDR3 has 15 residues. CDR3 residues: CASSLGSGTADTQYF. The CDR3 DNA follows: TGTGCCAGCAGCTTGGGTAGCGGGACGGCAGATACGCAGTATTTT.

This clone was recorded only once. The chain is built from TRBV4-3 and TRBJ1-2, with 7 positions matching TRBD1. V dropped 1 base and J dropped 1; count of bases not matched to a gene: 9. The CDR3 spans 17 residues. CDR1 and CDR2 (germline): LGHNA, YSLEER. The CDR3 region has the DNA TGCGCCAGCAGCCAAGGGGGAGGGGGCGCTTTTAACTATGGCTACACCTTC. Residues: CASSQGGGGAFNYGYTF.

This clone is deemed hyperexpanded. This same CDR3 is encoded by further DNA sequences in the sample. The chain recombines TRBV6-4 with TRBJ2-2; no definite D call. Trimming took off 2 bases at V and 3 bases at J, with 4 bases between the two ends. The CDR3 sequence is 13 residues long. CDR1 MRHNA and CDR2 SNTAGT come from the germline V gene. The CDR3 here is CASSDQDTGELFF. The CDR3 DNA is TGTGCCAGCAGTGACCAGGACACCGGGGAGCTGTTTTTT.

The chain has TRBV7-2 and TRBJ2-2, with D unresolved. From germline, CDR1 is SGHTA and CDR2 FQGNSA. Trimming removed 3 bases from V and 5 bases from J, with 4 bases in between. CDR3 length: 12 amino acids. For the CDR3, the DNA is TGTGCCAGCAGCTTTAGGACCGGGGAGCTGTTTTTT. It codes for CASSFRTGELFF.

This clone has only a few counts. This likely came from a read error, as a far larger clone is one base away. V is TRBV19 and J is TRBJ1-5; D unclear. V was shortened by 7 bases and J by 5 bases, with 3 bases between the two germline ends. Germline CDR1 is LNHDA and CDR2 is SQIVND (reference sequence). The CDR3 runs 10 residues. The CDR3 here is CASTYQPQHF. The CDR3, as DNA: TGTGCCAGTACATATCAGCCCCAGCATTTT.

CDR3 amino acids: CASSFSGGVSYEQYF. DNA for the CDR3: TGTGCCAGCAGCTTCAGTGGGGGGGTCTCCTACGAGCAGTACTTC. The chain links TRBV7-2 to TRBJ2-5, with TRBD2 matching over 7 bases. The end of the DNA fits TRBJ2-7 better, so the J call may be wrong. The CDR3 length is 15 residues. Looked up from germline, CDR1 is SGHTA and CDR2 is FQGNSA.